The clone carrying this T cell receptor beta chain was seen a few times. V was trimmed by 2 bases and J by 4 bases, leaving 9 bases between them. The germline V gene has CDR1 SGDLS and CDR2 YYNGEE. The CDR3 contains 13 residues. The data were produced by immunoSEQ multiplex PCR, yet TCRdb's version contains in-frame clones alone and is incomplete. The data contain fewer than 400,000 clones, about 89% of them singletons. Those enrolled, adults aged about 18 to 89 years, came from fewer than 25 US areas. Membership in each cohort depended on participant-reported clinical history. These data come from a study of blood T cell repertoires in COVID-19. Overall study: Both acute and convalescent COVID-19 samples were obtained from the United States, Italy and Spain.

Sequenced sample: PBMCs or T cells enriched from blood (not recorded which). This TCR was recovered from a man in his 60s who had recovered from COVID-19. V usage is TRBV9 and J usage is TRBJ1-1; the D is unclear. The CDR3 nucleotides are TGTGCCAGCAGCGTTACGACGGGCACTGAAGCTTTCTTT. It yields the protein CASSVTTGTEAFF.